The T cell receptor (beta chain) under discussion was sequenced for a study of cytomegalovirus exposure and HLA in healthy donors. This clone showed up just once. The PCR made use of 60 Vbeta and 13 Jbeta primers. Profiled with immunoSEQ multiplex PCR; TCRdb holds only in-frame clones, not every one. The data contain about 130,000 clones, over 65% of them singletons. Sequencing was performed on PBMCs. The TCR sequence derives from a middle-aged man in good health and CMV-seropositive.

CDR3 in amino acids: CASSPTSRTGELFF. In DNA form, the CDR3 reads TGTGCCAGCAGCCCGACTAGCCGAACCGGGGAGCTGTTTTTT. The chain couples TRBV7-7 to TRBJ2-2; 7 bases fit TRBD2. This CDR3 is 14 amino acids long. Germline CDR1 SSHAT, CDR2 FNYEAQ (reference sequence). J was trimmed by 5 bases and V by 5 bases; bases with no gene match: 5.